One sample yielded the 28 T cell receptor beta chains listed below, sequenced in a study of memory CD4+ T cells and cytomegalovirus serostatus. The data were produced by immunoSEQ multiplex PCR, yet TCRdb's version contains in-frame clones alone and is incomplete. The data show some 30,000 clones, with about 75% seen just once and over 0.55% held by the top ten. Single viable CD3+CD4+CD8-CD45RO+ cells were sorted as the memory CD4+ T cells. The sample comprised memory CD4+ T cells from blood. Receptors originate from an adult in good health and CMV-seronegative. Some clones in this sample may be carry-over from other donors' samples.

CDR3 bases: TGCGCCAGCAGCTTGGCCGGCGACAGGGGGGGCGAGCAGTACTTC. This encodes CASSLAGDRGGEQYF. The chain is built from TRBV5-1 and TRBJ2-7; 9 bases are shared with TRBD1. V shed 0 bases, J shed 6 bases, and the junction held 7 bases outside the gene matches. CDR1 is SGHRS, CDR2 YFSETQ, per germline. The CDR3 contains 15 residues.

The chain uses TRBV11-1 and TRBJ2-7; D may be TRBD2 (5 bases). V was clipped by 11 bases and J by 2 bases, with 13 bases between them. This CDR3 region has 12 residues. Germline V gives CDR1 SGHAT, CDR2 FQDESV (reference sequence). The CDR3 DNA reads TGTGCCTCCGGGATCTGGCCCTACGAGCAGTACTTC. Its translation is CASGIWPYEQYF.

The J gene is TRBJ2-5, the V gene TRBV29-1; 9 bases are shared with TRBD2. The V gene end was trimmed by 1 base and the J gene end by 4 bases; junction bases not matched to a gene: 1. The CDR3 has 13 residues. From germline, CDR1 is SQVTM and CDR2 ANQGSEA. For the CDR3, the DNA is TGCAGCGTTGAAGTTAGCGGGGGAGAGACCCAGTACTTC. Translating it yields CSVEVSGGETQYF. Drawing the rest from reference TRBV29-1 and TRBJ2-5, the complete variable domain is SAVISQKPSRDICQRGTSLTIQCQVDSQVTMMFWYRQQPGQSLTLIATANQGSEATYESGFVIDKFPISRPNLTFSTLTVSNMSPEDSSIYLCSVEVSGGETQYFGPGTRLLVL.

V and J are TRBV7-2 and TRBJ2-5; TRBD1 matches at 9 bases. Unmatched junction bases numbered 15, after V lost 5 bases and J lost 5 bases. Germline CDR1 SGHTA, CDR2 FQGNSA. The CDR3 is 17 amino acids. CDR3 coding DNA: TGTGCCAGCAGCCAATTAGGACTTCCGGGACAGGGTGAGACCCAGTACTTC. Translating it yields CASSQLGLPGQGETQYF.

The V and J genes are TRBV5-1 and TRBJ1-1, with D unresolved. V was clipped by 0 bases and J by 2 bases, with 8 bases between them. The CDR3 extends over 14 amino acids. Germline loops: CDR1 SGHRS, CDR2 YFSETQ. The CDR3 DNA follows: TGCGCCAGCAGCTTGGGACAAATCAACACTGAAGCTTTCTTT. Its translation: CASSLGQINTEAFF.

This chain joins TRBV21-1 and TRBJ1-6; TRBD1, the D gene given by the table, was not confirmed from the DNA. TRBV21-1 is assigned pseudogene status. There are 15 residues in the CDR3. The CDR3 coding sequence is TGTGCCAGCAGCAAAGGGGATAGGGGTGGTTCACCCCTCCACTTT. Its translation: CASSKGDRGGSPLHF.

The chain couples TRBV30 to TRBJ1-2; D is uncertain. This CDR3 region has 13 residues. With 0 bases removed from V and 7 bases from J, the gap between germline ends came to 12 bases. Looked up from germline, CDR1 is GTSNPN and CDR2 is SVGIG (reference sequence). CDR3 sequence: CAWSVWEVGGYTF. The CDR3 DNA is TGTGCCTGGAGTGTTTGGGAAGTCGGTGGCTACACCTTC.

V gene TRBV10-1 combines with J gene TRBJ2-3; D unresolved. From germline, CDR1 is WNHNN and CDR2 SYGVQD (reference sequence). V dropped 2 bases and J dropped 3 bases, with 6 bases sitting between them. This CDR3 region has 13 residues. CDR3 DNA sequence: TGCGCCAGCAGTGAGGGAGCGACAGATACGCAGTATTTT. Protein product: CASSEGATDTQYF.

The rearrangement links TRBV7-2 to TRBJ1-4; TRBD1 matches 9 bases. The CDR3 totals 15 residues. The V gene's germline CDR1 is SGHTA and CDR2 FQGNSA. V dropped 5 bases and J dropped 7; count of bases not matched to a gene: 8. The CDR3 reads CASSPKTGGSEKLFF. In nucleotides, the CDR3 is TGTGCCAGCAGCCCAAAGACAGGGGGAAGTGAAAAACTGTTTTTT.

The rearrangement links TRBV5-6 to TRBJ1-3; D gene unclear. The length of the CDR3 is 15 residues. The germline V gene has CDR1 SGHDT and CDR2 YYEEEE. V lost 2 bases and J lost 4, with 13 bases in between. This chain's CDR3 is CASSFTGEYGNTIYF. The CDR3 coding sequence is TGTGCCAGCAGCTTTACCGGGGAGTACGGAAACACCATATATTTT.

The CDR3 region has the DNA TGCGCCAGCAGCTTGAGTGGCGGGGGCACAGATACGCAGTATTTT. Its protein product is CASSLSGGGTDTQYF. The chain is built from TRBV5-1 and TRBJ2-3; the D gene is possibly TRBD2 (6 bases). CDR1 SGHRS and CDR2 YFSETQ come from the germline V gene. This CDR3 region has 15 residues. Trimming removed 1 base at V and 1 base at J, with 10 bases between.

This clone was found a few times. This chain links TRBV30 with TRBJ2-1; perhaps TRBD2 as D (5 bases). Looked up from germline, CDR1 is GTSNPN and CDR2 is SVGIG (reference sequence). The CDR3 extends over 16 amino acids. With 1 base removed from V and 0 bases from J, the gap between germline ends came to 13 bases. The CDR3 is CAWSATGLSSYNEQFF. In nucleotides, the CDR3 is TGTGCCTGGAGTGCCACCGGACTTAGCTCCTACAATGAGCAGTTCTTC.

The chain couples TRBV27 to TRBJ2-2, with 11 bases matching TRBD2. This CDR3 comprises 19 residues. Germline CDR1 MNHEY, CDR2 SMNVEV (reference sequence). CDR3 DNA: TGTGGGGGTGCGGCTAGCGGGGGGCCGGTCCACCCTGTCACCGGGGAGCTGTTTTTT. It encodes CGGAASGGPVHPVTGELFF.

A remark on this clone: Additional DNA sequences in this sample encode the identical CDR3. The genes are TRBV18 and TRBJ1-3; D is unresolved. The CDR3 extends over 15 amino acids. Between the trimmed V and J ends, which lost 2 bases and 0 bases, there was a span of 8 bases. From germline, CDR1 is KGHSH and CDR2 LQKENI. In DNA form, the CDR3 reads TGTGCCAGCTCACCAGGCAGCCGCTCTGGAAACACCATATATTTT. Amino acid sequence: CASSPGSRSGNTIYF.

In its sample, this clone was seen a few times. This CDR3 reads CASSKGAGVHYGYTF. The CDR3 DNA reads as TGTGCCAGCTCCAAGGGGGCCGGGGTGCACTATGGCTACACCTTC. This chain links TRBV7-8 with TRBJ1-2, with 7 bases identical to TRBD1. Losses at the gene ends were 8 bases for V and 3 bases for J; bases not matched to a gene: 12. In germline, CDR1 is SGHVS, CDR2 FQNEAQ. The CDR3 is made up of 15 amino acids.

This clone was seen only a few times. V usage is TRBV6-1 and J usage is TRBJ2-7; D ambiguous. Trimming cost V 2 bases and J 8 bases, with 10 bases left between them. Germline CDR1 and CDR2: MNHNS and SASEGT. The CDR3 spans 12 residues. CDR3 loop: CASSEFPIKQYF. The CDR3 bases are TGTGCCAGCAGTGAATTCCCGATCAAGCAGTACTTC.

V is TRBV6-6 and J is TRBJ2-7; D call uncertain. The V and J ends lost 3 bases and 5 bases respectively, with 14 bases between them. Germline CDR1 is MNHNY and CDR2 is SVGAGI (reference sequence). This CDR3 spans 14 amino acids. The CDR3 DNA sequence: TGTGCCAGCAGTTATCCAGCGCGCACCGACGAGCAGTACTTC. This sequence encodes CASSYPARTDEQYF.

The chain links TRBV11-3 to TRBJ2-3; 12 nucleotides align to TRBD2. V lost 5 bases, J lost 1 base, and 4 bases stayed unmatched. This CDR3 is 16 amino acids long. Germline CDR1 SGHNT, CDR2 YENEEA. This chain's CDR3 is CASSPGTSGRTDTQYF. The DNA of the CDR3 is TGTGCCAGCAGCCCTGGGACTAGCGGGCGCACAGATACGCAGTATTTT.

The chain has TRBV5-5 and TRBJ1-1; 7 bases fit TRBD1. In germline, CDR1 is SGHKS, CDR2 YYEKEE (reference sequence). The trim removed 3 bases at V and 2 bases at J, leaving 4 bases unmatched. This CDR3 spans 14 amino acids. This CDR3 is CASSWDRLNTEAFF. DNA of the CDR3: TGTGCCAGCAGCTGGGACAGATTAAACACTGAAGCTTTCTTT.

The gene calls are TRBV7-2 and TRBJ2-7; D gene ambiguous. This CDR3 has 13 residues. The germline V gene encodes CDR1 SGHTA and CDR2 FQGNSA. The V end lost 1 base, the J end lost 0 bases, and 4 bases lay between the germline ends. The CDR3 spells CASSLDSSYEQYF. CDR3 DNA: TGTGCCAGCAGCTTAGACAGCTCCTACGAGCAGTACTTC.

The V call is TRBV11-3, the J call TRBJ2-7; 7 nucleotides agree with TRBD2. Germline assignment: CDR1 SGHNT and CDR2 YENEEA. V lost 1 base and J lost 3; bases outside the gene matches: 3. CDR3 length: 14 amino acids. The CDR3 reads CASSLAGGGYEQYF. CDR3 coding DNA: TGTGCCAGCAGCTTAGCGGGCGGGGGCTACGAGCAGTACTTC.

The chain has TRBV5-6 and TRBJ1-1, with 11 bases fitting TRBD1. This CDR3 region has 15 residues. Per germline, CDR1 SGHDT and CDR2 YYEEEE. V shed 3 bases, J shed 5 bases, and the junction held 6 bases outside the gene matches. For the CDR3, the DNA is TGTGCCAGCAGCTGGGGGACAGGGGGTGATACTGAAGCTTTCTTT. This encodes CASSWGTGGDTEAFF.

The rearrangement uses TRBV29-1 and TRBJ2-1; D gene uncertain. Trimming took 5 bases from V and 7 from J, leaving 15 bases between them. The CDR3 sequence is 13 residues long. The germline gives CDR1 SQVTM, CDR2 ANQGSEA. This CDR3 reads CSVMTGFQNEQFF. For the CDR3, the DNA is TGCAGCGTTATGACCGGGTTTCAGAATGAGCAGTTCTTC.

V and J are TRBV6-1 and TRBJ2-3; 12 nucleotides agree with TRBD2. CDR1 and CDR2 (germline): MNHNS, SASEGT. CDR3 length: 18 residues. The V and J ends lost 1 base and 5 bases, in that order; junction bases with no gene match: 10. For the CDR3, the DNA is TGTGCCAGCAGTGAAGGGGTCGCTAGCGGGGGGGTGGGAGATACGCAGTATTTT. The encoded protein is CASSEGVASGGVGDTQYF.

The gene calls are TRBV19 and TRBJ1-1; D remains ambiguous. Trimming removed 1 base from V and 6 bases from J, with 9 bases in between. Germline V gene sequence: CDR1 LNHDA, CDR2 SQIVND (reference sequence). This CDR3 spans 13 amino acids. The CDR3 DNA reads TGTGCCAGTAGTATAGTGTCTGGGCCTGAAGCTTTCTTT. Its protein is CASSIVSGPEAFF.

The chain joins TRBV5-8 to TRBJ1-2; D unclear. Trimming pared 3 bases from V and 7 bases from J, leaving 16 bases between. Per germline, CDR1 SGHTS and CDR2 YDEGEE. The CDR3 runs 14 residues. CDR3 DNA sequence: TGTGCCAGCAGCTGGAGTCTCGGGGAGGGTGGCTACACCTTC. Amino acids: CASSWSLGEGGYTF.

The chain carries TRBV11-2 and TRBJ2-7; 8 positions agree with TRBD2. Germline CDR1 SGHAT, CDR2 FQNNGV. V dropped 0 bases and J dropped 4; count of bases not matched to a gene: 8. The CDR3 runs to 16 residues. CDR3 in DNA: TGTGCCAGCAGCTTAGATAGGAGTGGCGGGGGGTACGAGCAGTACTTC. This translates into CASSLDRSGGGYEQYF.

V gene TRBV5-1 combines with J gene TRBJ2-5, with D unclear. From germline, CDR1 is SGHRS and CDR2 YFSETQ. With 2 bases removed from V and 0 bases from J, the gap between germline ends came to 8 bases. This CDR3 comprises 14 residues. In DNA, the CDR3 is TGCGCCAGCAGCTTACGACGGGACCAAGAGACCCAGTACTTC. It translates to CASSLRRDQETQYF.